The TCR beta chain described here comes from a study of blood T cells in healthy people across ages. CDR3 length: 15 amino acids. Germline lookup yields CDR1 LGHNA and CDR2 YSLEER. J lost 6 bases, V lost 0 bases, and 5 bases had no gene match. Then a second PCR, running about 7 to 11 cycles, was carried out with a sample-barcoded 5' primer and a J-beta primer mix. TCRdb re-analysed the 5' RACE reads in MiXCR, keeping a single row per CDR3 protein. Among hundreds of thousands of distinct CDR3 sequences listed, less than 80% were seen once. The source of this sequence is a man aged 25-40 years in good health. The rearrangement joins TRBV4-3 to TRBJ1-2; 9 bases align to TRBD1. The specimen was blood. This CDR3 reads CASSQDSGTGNGYTF. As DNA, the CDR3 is TGCGCCAGCAGCCAAGATTCAGGGACAGGGAATGGCTACACCTTC.